This record looks at one T cell receptor (beta chain) sequence and its context. Its antigen is as yet unknown. The sample originates from a study of cytomegalovirus exposure and HLA in healthy donors. PCR employed 60 Vbeta and 13 Jbeta primers. Clones were sequenced by immunoSEQ multiplex PCR, and TCRdb holds only the in-frame ones, with some missing. The repertoire includes some 130,000 clones, about 80% of them detected once, and 2.2% sits in the top ten. CDR3 length: 12 residues. V was cut by 8 bases and J by 2 bases, with 7 bases left in between. Germline loops: CDR1 MDHEN, CDR2 SYDVKM. Findings and caveats of the study: The study dropped some indistinguishable V segments, TRBV6-2 and TRBV6-3 among them. When analyzed later, a missense DCLRE1C variant was found to be linked to TCR beta V- and J-gene trimming. Sequencing likely caused a cluster of highly shared sequence variants. As was reported, the HLA-A and HLA-B alleles of most subjects were accurately predicted from TCR beta sequences.

This clonotype originated in a man younger than 45 in good health and CMV-seronegative. The gene calls are TRBV28 and TRBJ2-1; possibly TRBD2 for D (6 bases). Sequenced: PBMCs. In nucleotides, the CDR3 is TGTGCCAGCTGGGAGGCCTACAATGAGCAGTTCTTC. Its protein product is CASWEAYNEQFF. The variable domain in full, with the rest retrieved from reference TRBV28 and TRBJ2-1, is DVKVTQSSRYLVKRTGEKVFLECVQDMDHENMFWYRQDPGLGLRLIYFSYDVKMKEKGDIPEGYSVSREKKERFSLILESASTNQTSMYLCASWEAYNEQFFGPGTRLTVL.